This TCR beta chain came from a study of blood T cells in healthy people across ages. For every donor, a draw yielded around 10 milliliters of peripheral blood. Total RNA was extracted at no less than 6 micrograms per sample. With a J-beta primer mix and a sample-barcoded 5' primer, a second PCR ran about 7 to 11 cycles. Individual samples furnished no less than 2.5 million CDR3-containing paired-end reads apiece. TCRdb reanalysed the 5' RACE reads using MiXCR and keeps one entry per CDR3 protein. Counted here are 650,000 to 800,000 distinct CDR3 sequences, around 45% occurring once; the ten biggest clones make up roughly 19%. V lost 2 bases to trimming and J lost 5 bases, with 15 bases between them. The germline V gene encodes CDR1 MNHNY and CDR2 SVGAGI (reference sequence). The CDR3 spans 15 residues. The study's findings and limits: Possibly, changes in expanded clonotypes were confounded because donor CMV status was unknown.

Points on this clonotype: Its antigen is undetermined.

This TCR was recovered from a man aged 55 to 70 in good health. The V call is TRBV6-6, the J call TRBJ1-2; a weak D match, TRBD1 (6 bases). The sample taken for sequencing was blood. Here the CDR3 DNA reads TGTGCCAGCAGTTACGCCCCAGGGGAGGAGTATGGCTACACCTTC. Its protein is CASSYAPGEEYGYTF.